Listed here are 6 T cell receptor beta chains from one sample, sequenced in a study of identical twins. In TCRdb, the 5' RACE reads were re-called with MiXCR into one record per CDR3 protein. The profile shows 750,000 to 950,000 distinct CDR3 sequences, around an eighth of them singletons. The data also belong to a second study, concerning yellow fever vaccine responses in identical twins.

Sequencing was done on a sample of PBMCs. The receptors were sampled from a woman aged 18-29 years in good health.

This clonotype was counted only a few times. The J gene is TRBJ2-7, the V gene TRBV28; TRBD2 matches 9 bases. Per germline, CDR1 MDHEN and CDR2 SYDVKM. V shed 8 bases, J shed 2 bases, and the junction held 10 bases outside the gene matches. The CDR3 runs to 15 residues. In nucleotides, the CDR3 is TGTGCCAGCCGACCCCTTAGCGGGAGCCCCTACGAGCAGTACTTC. This gives the protein CASRPLSGSPYEQYF.

This clonotype was counted between two and nine times. This sequence joins TRBV5-1 and TRBJ2-2, with TRBD2 matching over 9 bases. With V trimmed by 3 bases and J by 4 bases, 7 bases remained unmatched. This CDR3 spans 16 amino acids. CDR1 and CDR2 from the germline V gene are SGHRS and YFSETQ. The CDR3 bases are TGCGCCAGCAGCTCGACGGGGACTAGCCTCACCGGGGAGCTGTTTTTT. This sequence encodes CASSSTGTSLTGELFF.

This clonotype was counted only a few times. The chain recombines TRBV5-5 with TRBJ2-3; 13 bases are a match to TRBD2. There are 18 residues in the CDR3. Trimming took 4 bases from V and 6 from J; bases not matched to a gene: 14. CDR1 and CDR2 (germline): SGHKS, YYEKEE (reference sequence). The CDR3 sequence: CASSVSPQSLAGGDTQYF. The DNA for the CDR3 is TGTGCCAGCAGCGTATCCCCACAGTCACTAGCGGGGGGGGATACGCAGTATTTT.

This chain connects TRBV29-1 to TRBJ2-6, with D hard to call. The germline CDR1 and CDR2 sequences are SQVTM and ANQGSEA. V was pared by 3 bases and J by 4 bases, with 10 bases between. The CDR3 runs to 14 residues. Here the CDR3 reads CSVDLGTGANVLTF. The CDR3 coding sequence is TGCAGCGTTGATCTGGGTACCGGGGCCAACGTCCTGACTTTC.

This clonotype has more than one count but fewer than ten. This chain joins TRBV20-1 and TRBJ2-1; D remains ambiguous. CDR1 and CDR2 (germline): DFQATT, SNEGSKA (reference sequence). The CDR3 has 16 amino acids. Trimming took 1 base from V and 1 from J, leaving 14 bases between them. The CDR3, as DNA: TGCAGTGCTAGAGTGGCTCGGCAGATATCCTACAATGAGCAGTTCTTC. This encodes CSARVARQISYNEQFF.

The chain employs TRBV6-1 and TRBJ2-3; 7 positions agree with TRBD2. V lost 10 bases and J lost 0; bases outside the gene matches: 4. Germline CDR1 MNHNS, CDR2 SASEGT. The length of the CDR3 is 13 residues. In DNA form, the CDR3 reads TGTGCCACCAAGCGGGGCAGCACAGATACGCAGTATTTT. This gives the protein CATKRGSTDTQYF.